This T cell receptor beta chain was sequenced during a study of T cell changes during pregnancy in multiple sclerosis. Germline loops: CDR1 ENHRY, CDR2 SYGVKD. J was trimmed by 2 bases and V by 7 bases; bases with no gene match: 8. The CDR3 consists of 15 residues. This table comes from immunoSEQ multiplex PCR, and its TCRdb copy is limited to in-frame clones, with some not included. The sample records around 24,000 clones, 85% to 90% being singletons. The sequence was collected from a female donor in good health, enrolled as a control in a pregnancy study. This specimen was CD4+ T cells from peripheral blood mononuclear cells, taken in the second trimester of pregnancy. This sequence joins TRBV10-3 and TRBJ2-7; TRBD2 aligns across 10 bases. The CDR3 region has the DNA TGTGCCATCACCCAGGGACTAGCGAAAACCTACGAGCAGTACTTC. Its translation is CAITQGLAKTYEQYF.